This TCR beta chain is from a study of blood T cells in healthy people across ages (dated by TCRdb to between 2014 and 2016). Regarding the complete study: Template switching captured roughly one uniquely barcoded TCR beta cDNA molecule per two T cells in model experiments. To avoid experimental bias, donors of different ages were randomly spread across the sequencing lanes. Four age groups were formed from the donors: young (average 16 years), middle-aged (just under 40), aged (62) and long-lived (less than 85). Using deep sequencing normalized with unique cDNA molecular identifiers, the study measured how TCR beta repertoire diversity changes with age. Using the same blood draw, the study looked at two additional independent replicas of 1 million unique cDNA reads for two donors, one aged 18 to 30 and the other aged 80 or older.

Systemically healthy Caucasian individuals from Russia, around 38 in total and aged roughly 6 to 95 years, were included as donors. Each donor gave around 9.9 milliliters of peripheral blood, collected into EDTA-treated Vacutainer tubes. Ficoll-Paque density-gradient centrifugation was used to isolate PBMCs, with at least 6.5 million per sample. Total RNA was extracted from PBMCs with Trizol reagent, with at least 6 micrograms obtained per sample. For every donor, an aliquot of PBMCs went through flow cytometry to measure the percentages of naive CD45RAhigh/CD27high T cells. A single count supports this clonotype. Its antigen remains unidentified. Base quality data are lacking; no much larger clone is found one base away. One read offers little support. From cysteine to phenylalanine, the CDR3 is 14 amino acids long. The kept DNA is CDR3 alone, 42 bases in frame from the first base. The germline V gene sets CDR1 to SNHLY and CDR2 to FYNNEI. Here V drops 4 bases and J drops 7 bases, and the junction holds 8 bases not matched to any gene.

Libraries came from 5' RACE. Sequencing instrument: Illumina HiSeq 2500. A second PCR of about 6 to 11 cycles was run with a J-beta primer mix and a sample-barcoded 5' primer. A unique molecular identifier was introduced onto each TCR beta cDNA molecule by a template-switch 5' adaptor carrying 12 random nucleotides. Each sample yielded at least 3 million CDR3-containing paired-end reads. First-strand cDNA was synthesized from all RNA with the Mint cDNA synthesis kit, primed by a TRBC-specific oligonucleotide. All cDNA was treated with uracil-DNA glycosylase and then went through a first 18-cycle PCR with the universal primers M1SS and BC2_uni_R. Turning to the authors' computational methods: Each sample was normalized by randomly selecting 1 million high-quality reads, each carrying a distinct molecular identifier. Instead of being binned into consensus sequences, reads with shared molecular identifiers were discarded. CDR3 identification, clonotype clustering and error correction used MiTCR with a Q25 quality threshold and the strictest error-elimination algorithm. Lower-bound total TCR beta diversity was estimated with a nonparametric unseen species model using Euler transformation. TCRdb reprocessing: public reads trimmed at Q25 with fastp, clones called with MiXCR, in-frame beta chains kept. Every entry covers one CDR3 protein and lists the most common genes and DNA from its rows. The V and J calls and clone size are TCRdb's, not the authors'. This sample holds 1.5 million to 2 million distinct CDR3 sequences; roughly 27% were observed only once. The ten biggest clones cover about 8% of the sample.

Broad study findings and their caveats: The percentage of naive T cells measured by flow cytometry correlated strongly with observed TCR beta diversity. Donor CMV infection status was unknown, potentially confounding age-related changes in expanded clonotypes. Total diversity estimates from one million sequenced T cells were considered lower bounds and underestimates. As age increased, observed TCR beta diversity per million T cells dropped in a roughly linear way, and a significant reduction was already evident by age about 40. Compared with the aged group, the long-lived group had more naive CD4+ T cells, fewer expanded clones and increased TCR diversity, suggesting age selection. Bulk unsorted PBMC profiling prevented conclusive comparison of naive and antigen-experienced compartments.

Sequencing input: blood. The sequence derives from a woman in her 30s in good health. This chain joins TRBV2 to TRBJ2-7, with 9 bases matching TRBD2. The base sequence is TGTGCCAGCAGTGGCGGGGGGGCCCCCAATGAGCAGTACTTC. Translation gives CASSGGGAPNEQYF.